The present TCR beta chain was sequenced within a study of T cell responses to AZD1222 COVID-19 vaccine. Regarding this clone: Its specificity is unknown.

Unmatched junction bases numbered 7, after V lost 3 bases and J lost 2 bases. The CDR3 runs 18 residues. The germline CDR1 and CDR2 sequences are SGHVS and FNYEAQ. Only in-frame clones appear in the TCRdb table, and some are missing; sequencing was by immunoSEQ multiplex PCR. The sample has 90,000 to 130,000 clones; around 82% are singletons. Study findings and constraints: Donors were mostly white British, more females; clonal diversity possibly underestimated. The repertoires were collected only after the peak T cell response.

The sequence was collected from an adult in good health. The chain links TRBV7-6 to TRBJ2-6; 10 bases match TRBD1. The sequencing here drew on peripheral blood, taken on day 0 of AZD1222 vaccination. The CDR3: CASSLRGQGTPGANVLTF. The CDR3 region has the DNA TGTGCCAGCAGCTTGCGGGGACAGGGGACGCCTGGGGCCAACGTCCTGACTTTC.